This T cell receptor (beta chain) was sequenced in a study of early T cells in non-severe SARS-CoV-2 infection. Unique molecular identifiers were added to individual cDNA molecules. MiXCR, run by TCRdb on the 5' RACE reads, gives a single entry per CDR3 protein. The data hold roughly 20,000 distinct CDR3 sequences, with under 5.5% observed a single time. The CDR3 contains 13 residues. V gave up 2 bases and J gave up 6 bases, with 11 bases separating them. CDR1 and CDR2 from the germline V gene are SGHNT and YENEEA. Ten or more counts support this clonotype. Specimen: whole blood. This TCR was sampled from an adult who was a healthcare worker with PCR-confirmed SARS-CoV-2 infection or an uninfected control (not recorded which). This chain connects TRBV11-3 to TRBJ2-7; TRBD1 is a possible D gene (6 bases). CDR3 sequence reads: CASSLLGGSEQYF. CDR3 DNA: TGTGCCAGCAGCTTATTAGGGGGATCCGAGCAGTACTTC.